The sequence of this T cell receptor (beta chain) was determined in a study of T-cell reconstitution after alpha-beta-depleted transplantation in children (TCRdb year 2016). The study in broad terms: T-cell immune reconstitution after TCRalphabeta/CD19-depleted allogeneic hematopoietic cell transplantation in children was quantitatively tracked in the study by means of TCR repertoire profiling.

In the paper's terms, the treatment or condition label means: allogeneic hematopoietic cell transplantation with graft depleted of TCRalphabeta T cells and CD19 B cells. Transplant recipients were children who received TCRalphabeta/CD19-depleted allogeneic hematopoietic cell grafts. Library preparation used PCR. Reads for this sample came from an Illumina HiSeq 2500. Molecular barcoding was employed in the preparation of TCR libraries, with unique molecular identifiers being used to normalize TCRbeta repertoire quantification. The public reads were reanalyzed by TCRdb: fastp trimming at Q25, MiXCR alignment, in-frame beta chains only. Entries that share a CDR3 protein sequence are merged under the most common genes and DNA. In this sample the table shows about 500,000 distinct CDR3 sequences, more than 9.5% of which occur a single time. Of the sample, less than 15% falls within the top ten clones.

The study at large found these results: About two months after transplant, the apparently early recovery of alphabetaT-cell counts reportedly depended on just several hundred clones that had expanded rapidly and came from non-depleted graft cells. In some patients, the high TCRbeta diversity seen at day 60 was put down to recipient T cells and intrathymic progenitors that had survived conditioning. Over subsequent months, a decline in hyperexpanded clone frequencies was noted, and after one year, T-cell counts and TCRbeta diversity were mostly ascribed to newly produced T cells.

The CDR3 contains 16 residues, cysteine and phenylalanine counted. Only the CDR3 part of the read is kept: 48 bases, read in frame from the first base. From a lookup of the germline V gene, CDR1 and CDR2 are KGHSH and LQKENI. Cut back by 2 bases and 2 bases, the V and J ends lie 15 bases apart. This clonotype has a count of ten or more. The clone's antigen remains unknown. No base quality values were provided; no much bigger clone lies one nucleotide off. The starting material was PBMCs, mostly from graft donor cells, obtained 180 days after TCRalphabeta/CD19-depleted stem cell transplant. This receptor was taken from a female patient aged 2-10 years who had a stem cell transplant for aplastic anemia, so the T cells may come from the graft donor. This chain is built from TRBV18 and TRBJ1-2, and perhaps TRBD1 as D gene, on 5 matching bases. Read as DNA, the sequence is TGTGCCAGCTCACCAGAGGGGACCCCGCTCAACTATGGCTACACCTTC. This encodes CASSPEGTPLNYGYTF.